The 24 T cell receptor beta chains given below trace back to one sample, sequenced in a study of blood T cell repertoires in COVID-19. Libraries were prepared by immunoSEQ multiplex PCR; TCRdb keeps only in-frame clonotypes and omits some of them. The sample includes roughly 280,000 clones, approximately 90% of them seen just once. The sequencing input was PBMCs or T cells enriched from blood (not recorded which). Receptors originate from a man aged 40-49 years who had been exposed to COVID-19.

The CDR3, as DNA: TGTGCCAGCCGTAGCGAGACTAGCGGGAGGGCCCGGGAGACCCAGTACTTC. Its translation is CASRSETSGRARETQYF. The V gene is TRBV5-6, the J gene TRBJ2-5, with 14 positions matching TRBD2. Per germline, CDR1 SGHDT and CDR2 YYEEEE. The CDR3 covers 17 residues. The junction had 13 bases not matched to a gene; V was cut back by 7 bases and J by 5 bases.

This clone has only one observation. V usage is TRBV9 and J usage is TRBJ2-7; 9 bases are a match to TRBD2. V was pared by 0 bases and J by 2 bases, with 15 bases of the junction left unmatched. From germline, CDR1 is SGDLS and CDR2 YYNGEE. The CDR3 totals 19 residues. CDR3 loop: CASSVGFAGGSGAAYEQYF. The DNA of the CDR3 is TGTGCCAGCAGCGTAGGTTTCGCGGGGGGGAGCGGGGCCGCCTACGAGCAGTACTTC.

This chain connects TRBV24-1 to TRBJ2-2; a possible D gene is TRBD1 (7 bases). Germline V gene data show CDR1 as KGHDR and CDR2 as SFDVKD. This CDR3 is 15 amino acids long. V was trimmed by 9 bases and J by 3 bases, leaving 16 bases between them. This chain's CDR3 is CATQVGRGDTGELFF. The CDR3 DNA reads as TGTGCCACCCAGGTAGGCAGGGGGGACACCGGGGAGCTGTTTTTT.

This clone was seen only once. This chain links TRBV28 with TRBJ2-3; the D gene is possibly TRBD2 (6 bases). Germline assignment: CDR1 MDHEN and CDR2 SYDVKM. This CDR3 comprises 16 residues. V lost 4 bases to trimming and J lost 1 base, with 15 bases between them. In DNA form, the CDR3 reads TGTGCCAGCAGTTCACTAGCCCTCCCTGGCACAGATACGCAGTATTTT. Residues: CASSSLALPGTDTQYF.

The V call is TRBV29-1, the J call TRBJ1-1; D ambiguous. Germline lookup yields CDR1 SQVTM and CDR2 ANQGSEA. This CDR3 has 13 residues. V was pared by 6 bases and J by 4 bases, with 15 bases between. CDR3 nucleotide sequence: TGCAGCGTACTCTACAGCCTGGGCACTGAAGCTTTCTTT. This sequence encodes CSVLYSLGTEAFF.

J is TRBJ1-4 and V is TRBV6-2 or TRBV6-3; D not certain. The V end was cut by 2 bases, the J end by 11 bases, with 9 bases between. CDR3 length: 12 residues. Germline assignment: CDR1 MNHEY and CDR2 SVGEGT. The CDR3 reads CASSYGGGKLFF. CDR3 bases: TGTGCCAGCAGTTACGGTGGAGGGAAACTGTTTTTT.

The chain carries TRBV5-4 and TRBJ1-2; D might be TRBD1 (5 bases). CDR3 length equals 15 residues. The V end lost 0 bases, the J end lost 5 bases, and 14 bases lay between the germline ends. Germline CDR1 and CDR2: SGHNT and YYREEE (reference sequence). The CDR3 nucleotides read TGTGCCAGCAGCTTGGAGGGGAAAGGGTCTTATGGCTACACCTTC. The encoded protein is CASSLEGKGSYGYTF.

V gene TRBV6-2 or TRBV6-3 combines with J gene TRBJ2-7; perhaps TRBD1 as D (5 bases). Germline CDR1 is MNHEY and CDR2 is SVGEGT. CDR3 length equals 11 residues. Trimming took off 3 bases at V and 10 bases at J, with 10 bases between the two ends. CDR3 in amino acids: CASSYGAGQYF. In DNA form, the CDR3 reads TGTGCCAGCAGTTATGGGGCAGGCCAGTACTTC.

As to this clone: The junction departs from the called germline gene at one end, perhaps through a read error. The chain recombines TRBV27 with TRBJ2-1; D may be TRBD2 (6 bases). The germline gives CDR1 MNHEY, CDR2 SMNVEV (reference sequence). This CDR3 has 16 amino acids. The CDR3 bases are TGTGCCAGCAGTCTATCAAGCGGGCACTCCTACAATGAGCAGTTCTTC. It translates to CASSLSSGHSYNEQFF.

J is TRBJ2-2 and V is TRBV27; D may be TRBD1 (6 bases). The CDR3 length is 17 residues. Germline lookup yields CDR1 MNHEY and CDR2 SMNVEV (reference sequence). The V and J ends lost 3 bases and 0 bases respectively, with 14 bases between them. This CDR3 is CASSFAGGYTNTGELFF. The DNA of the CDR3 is TGTGCCAGCAGTTTTGCTGGGGGCTACACGAACACCGGGGAGCTGTTTTTT.

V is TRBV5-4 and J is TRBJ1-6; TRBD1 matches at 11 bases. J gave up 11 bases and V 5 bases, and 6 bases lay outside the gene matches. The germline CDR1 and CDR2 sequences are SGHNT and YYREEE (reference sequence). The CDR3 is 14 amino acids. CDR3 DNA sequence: TGTGCCAGCAGTTACGGACAGGGGGCGACACCCCTCCACTTT. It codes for CASSYGQGATPLHF.

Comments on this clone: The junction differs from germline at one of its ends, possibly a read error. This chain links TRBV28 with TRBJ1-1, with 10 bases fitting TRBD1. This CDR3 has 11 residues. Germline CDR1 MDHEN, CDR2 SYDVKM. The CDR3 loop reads CASGTGRQGAF. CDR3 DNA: TGTGCCAGCGGTACGGGAAGACAGGGGGCTTTT.

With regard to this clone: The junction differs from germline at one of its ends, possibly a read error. The CDR3 DNA reads TGTGCCAGCAGCGTGTCCGGGACTAGCGGTCTCACTTTT. Encoded protein: CASSVSGTSGLTF. The chain employs TRBV9 and TRBJ2-3, with 11 bases fitting TRBD2. The germline CDR1 and CDR2 sequences are SGDLS and YYNGEE. This CDR3 has 13 amino acids. Full variable domain (missing parts from reference TRBV9 and TRBJ2-3): DSGVTQTPKHLITATGQRVTLRCSPRSGDLSVYWYQQSLDQGLQFLIQYYNGEERAKGNILERFSAQQFPDLHSELNLSSLELGDSALYFCASSVSGTSGLTFGPGTRLTVL.

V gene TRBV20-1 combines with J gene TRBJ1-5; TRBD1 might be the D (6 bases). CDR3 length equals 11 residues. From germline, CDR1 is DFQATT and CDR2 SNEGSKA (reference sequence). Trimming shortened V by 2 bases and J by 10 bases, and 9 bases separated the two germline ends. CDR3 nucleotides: TGCAGTGCTAGATCAGGGGATCCCCAGCATTTT. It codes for CSARSGDPQHF.

The CDR3 here is CASIRTGTSGTYEQYF. The CDR3 DNA is TGTGCCAGCATCCGAACCGGGACTAGCGGGACGTACGAGCAGTACTTC. This chain joins TRBV5-4 and TRBJ2-7; 13 bases are a match to TRBD2. This CDR3 has 16 residues. Germline CDR1 is SGHNT and CDR2 is YYREEE (reference sequence). V dropped 6 bases and J dropped 4; count of bases not matched to a gene: 10.

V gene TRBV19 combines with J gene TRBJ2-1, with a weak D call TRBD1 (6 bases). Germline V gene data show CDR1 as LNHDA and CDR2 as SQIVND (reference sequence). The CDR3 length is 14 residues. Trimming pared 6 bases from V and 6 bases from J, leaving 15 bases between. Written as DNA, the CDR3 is TGTGCCAGTAGAACCAGTCAGGGGCGCAATGAGCAGTTCTTC. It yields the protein CASRTSQGRNEQFF. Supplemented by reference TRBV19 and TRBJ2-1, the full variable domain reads DGGITQSPKYLFRKEGQNVTLSCEQNLNHDAMYWYRQDPGQGLRLIYYSQIVNDFQKGDIAEGYSVSREKKESFPLTVTSAQKNPTAFYLCASRTSQGRNEQFFGPGTRLTVL.

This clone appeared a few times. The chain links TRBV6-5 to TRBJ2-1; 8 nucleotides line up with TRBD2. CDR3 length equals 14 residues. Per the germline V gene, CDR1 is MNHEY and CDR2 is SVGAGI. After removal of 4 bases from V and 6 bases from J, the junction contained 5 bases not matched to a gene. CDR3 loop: CASSSGTSFNEQFF. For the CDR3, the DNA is TGTGCCAGCAGTTCCGGGACTAGTTTCAATGAGCAGTTCTTC.

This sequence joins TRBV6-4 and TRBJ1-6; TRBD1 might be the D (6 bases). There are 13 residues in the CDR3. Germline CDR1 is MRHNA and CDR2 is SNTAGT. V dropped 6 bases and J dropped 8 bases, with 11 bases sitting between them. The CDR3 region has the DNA TGTGCCAGCAGAGAAAACAGGGATTCACCCCTCCACTTT. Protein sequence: CASRENRDSPLHF.

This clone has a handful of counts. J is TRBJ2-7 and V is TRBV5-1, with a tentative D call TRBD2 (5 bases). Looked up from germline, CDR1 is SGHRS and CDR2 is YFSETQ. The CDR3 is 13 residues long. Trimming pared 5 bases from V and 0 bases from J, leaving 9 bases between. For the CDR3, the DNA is TGCGCCAGCAGTTCAGAGGGCTCCTACGAGCAGTACTTC. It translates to CASSSEGSYEQYF.

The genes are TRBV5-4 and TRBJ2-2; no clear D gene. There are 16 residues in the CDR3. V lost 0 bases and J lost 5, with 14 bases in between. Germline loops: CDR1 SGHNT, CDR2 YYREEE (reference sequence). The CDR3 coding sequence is TGTGCCAGCAGCTTGGCCAAATCTAGTTCGACCGGGGAGCTGTTTTTT. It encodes CASSLAKSSSTGELFF.

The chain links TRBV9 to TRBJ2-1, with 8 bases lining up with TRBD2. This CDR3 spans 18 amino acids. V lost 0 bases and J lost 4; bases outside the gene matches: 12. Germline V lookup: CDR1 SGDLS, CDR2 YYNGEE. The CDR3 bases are TGTGCCAGCAGCGTAGAGGATAGCGCGGGAGGAGATTACAATGAGCAGTTCTTC. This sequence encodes CASSVEDSAGGDYNEQFF.

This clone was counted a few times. As DNA, the CDR3 is TGTGCCAGCAGTTCAAATGGAGGCACTGAAGCTTTCTTT. Translated: CASSSNGGTEAFF. J is TRBJ1-1 and V is TRBV6-5; D remains ambiguous. Germline V gives CDR1 MNHEY, CDR2 SVGAGI. The CDR3 runs 13 residues. The V and J ends lost 4 bases and 4 bases respectively, with 10 bases between them.

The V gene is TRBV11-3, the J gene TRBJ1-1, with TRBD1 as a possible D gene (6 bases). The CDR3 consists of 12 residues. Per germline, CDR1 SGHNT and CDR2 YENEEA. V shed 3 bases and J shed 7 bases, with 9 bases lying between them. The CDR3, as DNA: TGTGCCAGCAGCTTCCCAGGGGATGAAGCTTTCTTT. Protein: CASSFPGDEAFF.

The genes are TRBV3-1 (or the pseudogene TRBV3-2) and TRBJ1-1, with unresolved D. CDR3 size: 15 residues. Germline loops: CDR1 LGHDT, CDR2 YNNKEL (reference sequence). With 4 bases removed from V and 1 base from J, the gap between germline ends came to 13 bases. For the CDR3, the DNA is TGTGCCAGCAGCCTTGTTGACGGGAGGAACACTGAAGCTTTCTTT. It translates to CASSLVDGRNTEAFF.